The 7 T cell receptor beta chains presented below share a single source sample, sequenced in a study of OX40 agonist ivuxolimab in advanced cancers. The method was immunoSEQ multiplex PCR; TCRdb's version includes in-frame clones alone and lacks a portion of them. The sample contains tens of thousands of clones, about 87% of which appear only once. The input for sequencing was CD4+ or CD8+ T cells sorted from blood, taken in a trial of the OX40 agonist ivuxolimab. These receptors all come from an adult with an advanced solid tumor such as melanoma, head and neck, liver or kidney cancer.

V and J are TRBV29-1 and TRBJ2-7; 9 bases match TRBD1. CDR1 is SQVTM, CDR2 ANQGSEA, per germline. V lost 6 bases and J lost 4; bases outside the gene matches: 10. This CDR3 has 14 residues. The CDR3 region has the DNA TGCAGCGTAACTCCGGGACAGGGTGTTTACGAGCAGTACTTC. Amino acid sequence: CSVTPGQGVYEQYF.

This chain links TRBV13 with TRBJ2-4; unclear D gene. The germline V and J ends were trimmed by 5 bases and 0 bases, with 5 bases remaining between them. This CDR3 contains 13 residues. CDR1 PRHDT and CDR2 FYEKMQ come from the germline V gene (reference sequence). CDR3 bases: TGTGCCAGCAGCAGATTAGCCAAAAACATTCAGTACTTC. This codes for CASSRLAKNIQYF.

This chain uses TRBV5-4 with TRBJ2-7, with 7 bases that match TRBD2. CDR1 SGHNT and CDR2 YYREEE come from the germline V gene (reference sequence). The CDR3 spans 16 residues. V was clipped by 0 bases and J by 3 bases; unmatched bases: 9. In nucleotides, the CDR3 is TGTGCCAGCAGCTTGGGCGGGAGCCGAAACTACTACGAGCAGTACTTC. It codes for CASSLGGSRNYYEQYF.

This clone has only one observation. The V and J genes are TRBV10-1 and TRBJ2-1; tentatively, D is TRBD2 (6 bases). Trimming stripped 2 bases from V and 7 bases from J, with 12 bases between. Germline values: CDR1 WNHNN, CDR2 SYGVQD (reference sequence). The CDR3 spans 14 residues. For the CDR3, the DNA is TGCGCCAGCAGTGAGGCTAGCGTACCAAATGAGCAGTTCTTC. This translates into CASSEASVPNEQFF.

The genes are TRBV6-6 and TRBJ2-7; 11 bases line up with TRBD2. J gave up 3 bases and V 2 bases, and 6 bases lay outside the gene matches. Germline assignment: CDR1 MNHNY and CDR2 SVGAGI (reference sequence). The CDR3 contains 16 residues. This CDR3 is CASSYRSGTSGYEQYF. CDR3 DNA sequence: TGTGCCAGCAGTTACCGGTCCGGGACTAGCGGCTACGAGCAGTACTTC.

This chain connects TRBV19 to TRBJ1-5, with D unresolved. The CDR3 has 13 residues. V was clipped by 4 bases and J by 3 bases, with 7 bases between them. Germline assignment: CDR1 LNHDA and CDR2 SQIVND (reference sequence). CDR3 DNA: TGTGCCAGTAGTAGTCAGATCAATCAGCCCCAGCATTTT. This translates into CASSSQINQPQHF.

The rearrangement links TRBV7-9 to TRBJ1-2; 7 bases line up with TRBD1. The CDR3 consists of 15 residues. Germline lookup yields CDR1 SEHNR and CDR2 FQNEAQ (reference sequence). V gave up 5 bases and J gave up 2 bases; unmatched junction bases: 8. The CDR3 region has the DNA TGTGCCAGCAGCCCAACAGGGGCGGTAAACTATGGCTACACCTTC. Its translation: CASSPTGAVNYGYTF.